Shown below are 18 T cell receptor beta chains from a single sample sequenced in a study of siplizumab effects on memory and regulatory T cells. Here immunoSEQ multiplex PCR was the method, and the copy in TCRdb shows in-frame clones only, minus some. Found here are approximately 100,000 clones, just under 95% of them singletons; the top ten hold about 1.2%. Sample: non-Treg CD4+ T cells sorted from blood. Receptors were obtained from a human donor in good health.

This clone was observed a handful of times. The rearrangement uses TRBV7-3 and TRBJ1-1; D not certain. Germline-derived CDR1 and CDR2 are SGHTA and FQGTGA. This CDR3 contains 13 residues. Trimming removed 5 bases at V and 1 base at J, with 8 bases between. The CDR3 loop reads CASSALPNTEAFF. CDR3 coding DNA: TGTGCCAGCAGCGCTTTACCGAACACTGAAGCTTTCTTT. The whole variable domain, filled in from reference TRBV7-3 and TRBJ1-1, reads GAGVSQTPSNKVTEKGKYVELRCDPISGHTALYWYRQSLGQGPEFLIYFQGTGAADDSGLPNDRFFAVRPEGSVSTLKIQRTERGDSAVYLCASSALPNTEAFFGQGTRLTVV.

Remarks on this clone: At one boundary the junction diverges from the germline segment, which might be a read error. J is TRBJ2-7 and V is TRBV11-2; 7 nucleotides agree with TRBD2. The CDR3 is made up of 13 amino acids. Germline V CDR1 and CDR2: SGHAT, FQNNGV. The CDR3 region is CASSATSSHEQYF. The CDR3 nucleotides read TGTGCCAGCAGCGCGACTAGCTCCCACGAGCAGTACTTC.

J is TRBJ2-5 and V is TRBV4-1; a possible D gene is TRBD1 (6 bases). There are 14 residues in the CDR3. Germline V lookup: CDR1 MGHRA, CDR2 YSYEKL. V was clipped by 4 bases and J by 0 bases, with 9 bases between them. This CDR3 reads CASSPRDNQETQYF. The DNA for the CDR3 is TGCGCCAGCAGCCCTCGGGACAACCAAGAGACCCAGTACTTC.

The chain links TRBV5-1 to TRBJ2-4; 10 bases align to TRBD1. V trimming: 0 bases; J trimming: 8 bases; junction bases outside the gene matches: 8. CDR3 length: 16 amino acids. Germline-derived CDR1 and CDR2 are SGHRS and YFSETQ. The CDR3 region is CASSLDWDRGWDIQYF. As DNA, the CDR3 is TGCGCCAGCAGCTTGGATTGGGACAGGGGTTGGGACATTCAGTACTTC.

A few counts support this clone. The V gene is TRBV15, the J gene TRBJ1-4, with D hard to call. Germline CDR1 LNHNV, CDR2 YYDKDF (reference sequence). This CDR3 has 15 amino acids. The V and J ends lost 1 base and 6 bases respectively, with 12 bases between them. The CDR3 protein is CATSRVAGKDEKLFF. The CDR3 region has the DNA TGTGCCACCAGCAGAGTAGCCGGGAAAGATGAAAAACTGTTTTTT.

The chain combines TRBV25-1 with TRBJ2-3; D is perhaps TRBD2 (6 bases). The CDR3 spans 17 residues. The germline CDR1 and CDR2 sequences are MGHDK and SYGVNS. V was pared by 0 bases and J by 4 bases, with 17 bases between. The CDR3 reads CASSEYLAGPGADTQYF. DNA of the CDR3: TGTGCCAGCAGTGAATATTTGGCGGGACCCGGTGCAGATACGCAGTATTTT.

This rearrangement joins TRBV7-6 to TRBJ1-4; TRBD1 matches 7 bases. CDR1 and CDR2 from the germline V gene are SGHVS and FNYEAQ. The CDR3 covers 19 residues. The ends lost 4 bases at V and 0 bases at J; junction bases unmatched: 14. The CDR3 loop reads CASSSPVGQILTTNEKLFF. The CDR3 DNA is TGTGCCAGCAGCTCCCCGGTGGGACAGATACTAACAACTAATGAAAAACTGTTTTTT. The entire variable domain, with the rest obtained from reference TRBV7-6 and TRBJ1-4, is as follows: GAGVSQSPRYKVTKRGQDVALRCDPISGHVSLYWYRQALGQGPEFLTYFNYEAQQDKSGLPNDRFSAERPEGSISTLTIQRTEQRDSAMYRCASSSPVGQILTTNEKLFFGSGTQLSVL.

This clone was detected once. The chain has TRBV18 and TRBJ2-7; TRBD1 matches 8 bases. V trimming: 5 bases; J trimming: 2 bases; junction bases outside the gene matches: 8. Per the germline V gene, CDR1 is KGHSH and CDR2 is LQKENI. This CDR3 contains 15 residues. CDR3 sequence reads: CASSEPGQVTYEQYF. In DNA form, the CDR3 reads TGTGCCAGCTCAGAACCGGGACAGGTCACCTACGAGCAGTACTTC.

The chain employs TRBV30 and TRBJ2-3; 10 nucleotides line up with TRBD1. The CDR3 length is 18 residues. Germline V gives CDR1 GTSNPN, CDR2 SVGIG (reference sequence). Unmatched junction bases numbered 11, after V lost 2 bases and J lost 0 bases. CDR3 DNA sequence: TGTGCCTGGAGTACCGGGACAGGGGTTAGTGAGAGCACAGATACGCAGTATTTT. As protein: CAWSTGTGVSESTDTQYF.

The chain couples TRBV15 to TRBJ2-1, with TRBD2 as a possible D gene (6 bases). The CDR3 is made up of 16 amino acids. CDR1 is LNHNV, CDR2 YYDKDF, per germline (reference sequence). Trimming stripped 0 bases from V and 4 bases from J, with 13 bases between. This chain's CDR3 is CATSRDRSGPYNEQFF. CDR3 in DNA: TGTGCCACCAGCAGAGATAGGAGCGGGCCTTACAATGAGCAGTTCTTC.

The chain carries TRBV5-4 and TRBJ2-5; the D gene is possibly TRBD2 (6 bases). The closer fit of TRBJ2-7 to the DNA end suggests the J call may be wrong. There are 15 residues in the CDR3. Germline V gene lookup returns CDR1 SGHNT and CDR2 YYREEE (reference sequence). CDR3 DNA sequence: TGTGCCAGCAGCTTCGGTAGAGGCGGGGCCTACGAGCAGTACTTC. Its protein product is CASSFGRGGAYEQYF.

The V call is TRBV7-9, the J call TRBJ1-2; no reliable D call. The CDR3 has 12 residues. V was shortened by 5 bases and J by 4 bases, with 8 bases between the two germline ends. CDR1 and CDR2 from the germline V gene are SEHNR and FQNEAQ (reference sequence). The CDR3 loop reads CASSQTLYGYTF. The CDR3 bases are TGTGCCAGCAGCCAAACTCTCTATGGCTACACCTTC.

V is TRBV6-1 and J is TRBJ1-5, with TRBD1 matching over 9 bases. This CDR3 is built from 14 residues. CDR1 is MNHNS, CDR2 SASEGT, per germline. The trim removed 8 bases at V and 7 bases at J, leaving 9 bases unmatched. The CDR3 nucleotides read TGTGCCAGCCAGGGGGGACAGGGTGGACAGCCCCAGCATTTT. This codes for CASQGGQGGQPQHF.

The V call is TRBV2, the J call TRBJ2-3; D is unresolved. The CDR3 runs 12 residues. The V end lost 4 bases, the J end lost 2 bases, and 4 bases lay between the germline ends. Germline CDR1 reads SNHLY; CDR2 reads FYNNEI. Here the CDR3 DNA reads TGTGCCAGCAGTGGGTTCACAGATACGCAGTATTTT. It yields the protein CASSGFTDTQYF.

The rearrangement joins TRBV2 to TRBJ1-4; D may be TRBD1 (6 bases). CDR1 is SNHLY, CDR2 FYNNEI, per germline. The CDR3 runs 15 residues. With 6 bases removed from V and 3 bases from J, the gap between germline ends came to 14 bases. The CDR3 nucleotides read TGTGCCAGCAGAACTCAGGGGATGGCTAATGAAAAACTGTTTTTT. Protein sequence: CASRTQGMANEKLFF.

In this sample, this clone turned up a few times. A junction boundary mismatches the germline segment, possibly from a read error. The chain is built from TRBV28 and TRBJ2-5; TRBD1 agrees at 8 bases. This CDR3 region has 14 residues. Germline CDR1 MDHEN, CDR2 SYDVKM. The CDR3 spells CASGTNSRGQRVNF. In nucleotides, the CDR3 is TGTGCCAGCGGTACTAACAGCAGGGGGCAACGGGTCAACTTC.

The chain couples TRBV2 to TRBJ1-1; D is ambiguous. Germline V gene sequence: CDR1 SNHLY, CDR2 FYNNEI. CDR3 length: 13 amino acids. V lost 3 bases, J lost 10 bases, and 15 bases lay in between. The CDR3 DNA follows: TGTGCCAGCAGTGACACGGTTGGAAAAGGAGCTTTCTTT. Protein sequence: CASSDTVGKGAFF.

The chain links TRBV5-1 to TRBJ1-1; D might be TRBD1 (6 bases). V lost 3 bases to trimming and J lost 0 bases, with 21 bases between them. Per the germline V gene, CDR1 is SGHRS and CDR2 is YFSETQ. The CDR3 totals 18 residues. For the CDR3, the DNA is TGCGCCAGCAGCTCCAGCAGCGGGGGCCGGCTTTTGAACACTGAAGCTTTCTTT. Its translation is CASSSSSGGRLLNTEAFF.